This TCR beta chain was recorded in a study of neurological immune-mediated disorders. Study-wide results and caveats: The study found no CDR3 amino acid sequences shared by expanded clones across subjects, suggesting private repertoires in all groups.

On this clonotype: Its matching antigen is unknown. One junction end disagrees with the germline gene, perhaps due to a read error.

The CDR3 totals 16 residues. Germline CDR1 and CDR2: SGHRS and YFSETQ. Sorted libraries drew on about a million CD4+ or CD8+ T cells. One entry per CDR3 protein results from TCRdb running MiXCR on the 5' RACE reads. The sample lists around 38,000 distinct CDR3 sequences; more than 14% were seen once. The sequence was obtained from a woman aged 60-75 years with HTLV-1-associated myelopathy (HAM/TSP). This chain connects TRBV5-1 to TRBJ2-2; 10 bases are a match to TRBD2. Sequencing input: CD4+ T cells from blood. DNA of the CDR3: TGCGCCATCAGCCGCGGACTAGCGGATAAGACCGGGGAGCTGTTTTTT. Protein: CAISRGLADKTGELFF.